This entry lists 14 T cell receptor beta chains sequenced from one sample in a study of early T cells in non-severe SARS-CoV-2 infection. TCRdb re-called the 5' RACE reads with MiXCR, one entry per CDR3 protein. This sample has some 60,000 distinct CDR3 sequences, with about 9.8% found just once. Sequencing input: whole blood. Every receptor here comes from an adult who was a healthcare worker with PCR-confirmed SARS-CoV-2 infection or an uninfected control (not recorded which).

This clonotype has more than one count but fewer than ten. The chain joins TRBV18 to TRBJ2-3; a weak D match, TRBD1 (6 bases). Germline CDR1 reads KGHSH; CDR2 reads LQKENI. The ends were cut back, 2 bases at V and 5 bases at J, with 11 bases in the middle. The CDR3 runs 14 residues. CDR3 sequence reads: CASSPGQILDTQYF. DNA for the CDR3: TGTGCCAGCTCACCAGGACAGATCCTAGATACGCAGTATTTT.

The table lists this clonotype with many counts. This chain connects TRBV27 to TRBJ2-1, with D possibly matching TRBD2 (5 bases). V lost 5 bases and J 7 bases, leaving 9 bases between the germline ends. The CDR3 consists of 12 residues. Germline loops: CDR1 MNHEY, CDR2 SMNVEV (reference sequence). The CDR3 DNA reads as TGTGCCAGCAGTACACTAGGTAATGAGCAGTTCTTC. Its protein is CASSTLGNEQFF.

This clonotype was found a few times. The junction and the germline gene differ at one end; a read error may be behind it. The CDR3 sequence is CASSLAPSGTGIDF. The CDR3 region has the DNA TGTGCCAGCAGCTTAGCGCCTAGCGGGACTGGTATAGACTTC. The rearrangement links TRBV7-8 to TRBJ2-7; TRBD2 matches 9 bases. This CDR3 comprises 14 residues. Germline V gene data show CDR1 as SGHVS and CDR2 as FQNEAQ.

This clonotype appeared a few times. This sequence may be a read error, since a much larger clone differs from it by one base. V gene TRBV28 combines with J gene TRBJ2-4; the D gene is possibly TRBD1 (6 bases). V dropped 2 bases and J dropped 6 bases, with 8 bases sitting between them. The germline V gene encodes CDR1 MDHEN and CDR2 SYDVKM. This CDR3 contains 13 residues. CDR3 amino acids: CASSLDRTNIQYF. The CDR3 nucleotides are TGTGCCAGCAGTTTAGACAGGACAAACATTCAGTACTTC.

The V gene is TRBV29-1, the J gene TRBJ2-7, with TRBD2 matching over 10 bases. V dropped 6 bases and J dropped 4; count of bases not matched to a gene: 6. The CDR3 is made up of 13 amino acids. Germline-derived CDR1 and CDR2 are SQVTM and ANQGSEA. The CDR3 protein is CSVRTSGPYEQYF. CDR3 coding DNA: TGCAGCGTCAGGACTAGCGGCCCTTACGAGCAGTACTTC.

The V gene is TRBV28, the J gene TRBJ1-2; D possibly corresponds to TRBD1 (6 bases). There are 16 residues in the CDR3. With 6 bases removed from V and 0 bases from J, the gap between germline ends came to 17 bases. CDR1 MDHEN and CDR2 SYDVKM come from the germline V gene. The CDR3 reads CASSPVRTVSNYGYTF. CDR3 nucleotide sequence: TGTGCCAGCAGCCCCGTCCGGACAGTTTCTAACTATGGCTACACCTTC.

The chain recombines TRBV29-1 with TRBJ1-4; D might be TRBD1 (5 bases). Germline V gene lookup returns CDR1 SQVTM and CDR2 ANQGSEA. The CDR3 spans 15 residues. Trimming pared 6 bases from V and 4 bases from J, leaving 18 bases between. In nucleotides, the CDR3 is TGCAGCGTCGGAGTCCCCGGGGGGGTTAATGAAAAACTGTTTTTT. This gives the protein CSVGVPGGVNEKLFF.

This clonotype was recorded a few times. CDR3 residues: CASSQKGQTEAFF. The CDR3 coding sequence is TGTGCCAGCTCACAAAAGGGGCAAACTGAAGCTTTCTTT. The rearrangement uses TRBV18 and TRBJ1-1; D might be TRBD1 (5 bases). CDR3 length: 13 residues. V dropped 4 bases and J dropped 5 bases, with 11 bases sitting between them. The germline CDR1 and CDR2 sequences are KGHSH and LQKENI.

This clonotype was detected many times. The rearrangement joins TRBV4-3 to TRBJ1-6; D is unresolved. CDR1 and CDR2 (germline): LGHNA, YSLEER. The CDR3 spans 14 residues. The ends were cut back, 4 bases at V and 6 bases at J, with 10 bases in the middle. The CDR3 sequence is CASSPRGLNSPLHF. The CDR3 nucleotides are TGCGCCAGCAGCCCCCGAGGACTTAATTCACCCCTCCACTTT.

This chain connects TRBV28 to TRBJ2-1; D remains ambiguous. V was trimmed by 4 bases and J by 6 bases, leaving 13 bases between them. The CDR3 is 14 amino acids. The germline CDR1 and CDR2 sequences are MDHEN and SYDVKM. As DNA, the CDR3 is TGTGCCAGCAGTTATGACGGTCGCGGCAATGAGCAGTTCTTC. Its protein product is CASSYDGRGNEQFF.

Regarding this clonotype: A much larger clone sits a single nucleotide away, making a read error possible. CDR3: CTSSQVVAGGTYEQYF. The CDR3 DNA reads as TGCACCAGCAGCCAAGTGGTAGCGGGAGGGACCTACGAGCAGTACTTC. The chain has TRBV4-1 and TRBJ2-7, with 11 bases that match TRBD2. Germline-derived CDR1 and CDR2 are MGHRA and YSYEKL. The CDR3 is made up of 16 amino acids.

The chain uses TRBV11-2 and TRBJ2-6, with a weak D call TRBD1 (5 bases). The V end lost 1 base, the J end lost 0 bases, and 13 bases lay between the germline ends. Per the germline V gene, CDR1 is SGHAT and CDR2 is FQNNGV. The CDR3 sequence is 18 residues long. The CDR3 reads CASSLVPGSPSGANVLTF. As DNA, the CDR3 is TGTGCCAGCAGCTTAGTCCCAGGGTCCCCCTCTGGGGCCAACGTCCTGACTTTC.

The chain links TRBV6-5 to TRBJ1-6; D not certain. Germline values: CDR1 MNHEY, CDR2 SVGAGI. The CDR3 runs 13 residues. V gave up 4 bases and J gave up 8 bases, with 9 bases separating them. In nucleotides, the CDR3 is TGTGCCAGCAGTTTGCTCGGGCATTCACCCCTCCACTTT. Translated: CASSLLGHSPLHF.

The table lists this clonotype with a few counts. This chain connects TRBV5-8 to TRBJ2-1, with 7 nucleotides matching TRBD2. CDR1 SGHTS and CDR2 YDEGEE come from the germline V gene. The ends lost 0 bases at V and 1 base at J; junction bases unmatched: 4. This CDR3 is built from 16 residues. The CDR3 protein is CASSLGGRASYNEQFF. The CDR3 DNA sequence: TGTGCCAGCAGCTTGGGAGGGAGGGCTTCCTACAATGAGCAGTTCTTC.